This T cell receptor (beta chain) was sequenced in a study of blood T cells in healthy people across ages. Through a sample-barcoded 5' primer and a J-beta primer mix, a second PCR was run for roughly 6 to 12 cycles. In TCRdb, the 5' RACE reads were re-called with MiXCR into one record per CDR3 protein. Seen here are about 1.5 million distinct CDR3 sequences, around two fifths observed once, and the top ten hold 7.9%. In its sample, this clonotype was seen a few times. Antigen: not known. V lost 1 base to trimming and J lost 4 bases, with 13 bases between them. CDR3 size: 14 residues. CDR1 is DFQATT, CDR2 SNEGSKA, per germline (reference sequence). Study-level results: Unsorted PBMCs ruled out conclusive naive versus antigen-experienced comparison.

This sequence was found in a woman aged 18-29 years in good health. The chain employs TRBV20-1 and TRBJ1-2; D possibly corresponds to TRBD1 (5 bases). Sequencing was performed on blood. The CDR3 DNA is TGCAGTGCTAGAGGGGGCGGGGGAGCCTATGGCTACACCTTC. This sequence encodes CSARGGGGAYGYTF.